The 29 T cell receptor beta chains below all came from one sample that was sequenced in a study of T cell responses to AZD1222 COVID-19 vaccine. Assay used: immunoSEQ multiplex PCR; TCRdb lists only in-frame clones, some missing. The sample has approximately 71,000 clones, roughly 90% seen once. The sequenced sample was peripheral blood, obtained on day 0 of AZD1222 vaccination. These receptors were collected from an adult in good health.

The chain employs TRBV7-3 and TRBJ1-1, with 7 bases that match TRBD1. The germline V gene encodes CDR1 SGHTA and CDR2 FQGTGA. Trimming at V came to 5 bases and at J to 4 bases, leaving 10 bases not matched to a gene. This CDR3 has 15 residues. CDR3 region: CASSRQGGEITEAFF. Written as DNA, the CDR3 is TGTGCCAGCAGCCGACAGGGCGGAGAAATCACTGAAGCTTTCTTT.

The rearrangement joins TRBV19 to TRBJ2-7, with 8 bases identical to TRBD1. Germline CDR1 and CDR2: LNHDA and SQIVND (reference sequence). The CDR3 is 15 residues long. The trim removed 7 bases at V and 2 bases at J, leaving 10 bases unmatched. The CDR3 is CASTNQPGGPYEQYF. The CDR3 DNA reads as TGTGCCAGTACTAACCAGCCAGGGGGCCCCTACGAGCAGTACTTC.

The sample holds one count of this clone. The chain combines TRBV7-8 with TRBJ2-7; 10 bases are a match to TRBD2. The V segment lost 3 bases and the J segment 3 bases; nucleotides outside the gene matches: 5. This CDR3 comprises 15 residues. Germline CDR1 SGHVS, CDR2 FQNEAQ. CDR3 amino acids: CASSLGTSEIYEQYF. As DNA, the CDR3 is TGTGCCAGCAGCTTGGGGACTAGCGAGATCTACGAGCAGTACTTC.

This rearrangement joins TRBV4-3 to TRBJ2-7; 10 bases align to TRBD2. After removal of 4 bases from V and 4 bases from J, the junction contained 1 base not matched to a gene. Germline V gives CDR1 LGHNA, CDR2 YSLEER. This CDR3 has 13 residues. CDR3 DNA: TGCGCCAGCAGCCGGACTAGCGGTTACGAGCAGTACTTC. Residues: CASSRTSGYEQYF.

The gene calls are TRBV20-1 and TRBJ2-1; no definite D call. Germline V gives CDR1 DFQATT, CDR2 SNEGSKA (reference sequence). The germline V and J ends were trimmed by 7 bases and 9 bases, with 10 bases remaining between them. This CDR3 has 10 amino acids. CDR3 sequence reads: CSVSDIEQFF. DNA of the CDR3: TGCAGTGTATCGGATATTGAGCAGTTCTTC.

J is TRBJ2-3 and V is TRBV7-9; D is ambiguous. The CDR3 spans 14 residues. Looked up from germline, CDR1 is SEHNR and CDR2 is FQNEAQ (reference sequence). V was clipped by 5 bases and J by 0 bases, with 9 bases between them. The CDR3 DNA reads TGTGCCAGCAGCCCTCTCGAGAGCACAGATACGCAGTATTTT. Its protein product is CASSPLESTDTQYF.

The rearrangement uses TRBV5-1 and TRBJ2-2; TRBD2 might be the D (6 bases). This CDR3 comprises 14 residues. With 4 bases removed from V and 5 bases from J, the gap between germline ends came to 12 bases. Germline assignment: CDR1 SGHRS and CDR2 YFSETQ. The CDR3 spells CASSIGSGTGELFF. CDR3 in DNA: TGCGCCAGCAGCATCGGGAGCGGGACCGGGGAGCTGTTTTTT.

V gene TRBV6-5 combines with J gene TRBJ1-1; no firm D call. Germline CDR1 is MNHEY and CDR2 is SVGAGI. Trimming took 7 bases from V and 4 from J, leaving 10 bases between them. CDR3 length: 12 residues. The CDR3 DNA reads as TGTGCCAGCACGGTGGGGAGCACTGAAGCTTTCTTT. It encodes CASTVGSTEAFF.

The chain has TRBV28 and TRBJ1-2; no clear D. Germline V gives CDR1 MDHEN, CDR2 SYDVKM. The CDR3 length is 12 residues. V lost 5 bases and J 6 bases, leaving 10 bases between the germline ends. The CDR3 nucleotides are TGTGCCAGCAGTGCAACAGTTGATGGCTACACCTTC. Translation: CASSATVDGYTF.

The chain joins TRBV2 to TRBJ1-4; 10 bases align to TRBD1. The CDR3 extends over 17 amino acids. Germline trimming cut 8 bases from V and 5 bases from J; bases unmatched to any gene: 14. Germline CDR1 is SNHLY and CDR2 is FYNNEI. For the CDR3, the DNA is TGTGCCAGCTCGCCCGGGACAGGGGCCCGGGCGAATGAAAAACTGTTTTTT. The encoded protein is CASSPGTGARANEKLFF. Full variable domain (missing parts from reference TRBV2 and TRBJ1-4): EPEVTQTPSHQVTQMGQEVILRCVPISNHLYFYWYRQILGQKVEFLVSFYNNEISEKSEIFDDQFSVERPDGSNFTLKIRSTKLEDSAMYFCASSPGTGARANEKLFFGSGTQLSVL.

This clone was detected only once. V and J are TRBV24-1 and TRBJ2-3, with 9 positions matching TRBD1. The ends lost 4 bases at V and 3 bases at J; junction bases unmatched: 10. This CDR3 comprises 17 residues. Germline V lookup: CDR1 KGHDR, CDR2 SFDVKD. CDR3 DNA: TGTGCCACCAGTGACCCGAGGGACAGGGATAGTACAGATACGCAGTATTTT. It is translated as CATSDPRDRDSTDTQYF.

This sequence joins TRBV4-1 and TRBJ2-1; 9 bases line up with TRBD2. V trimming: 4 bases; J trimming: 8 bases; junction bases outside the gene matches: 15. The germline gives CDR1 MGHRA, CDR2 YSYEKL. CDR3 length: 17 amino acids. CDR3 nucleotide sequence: TGCGCCAGCAGCCTATTGACTAGCGGACCATACAACGATGAGCAGTTCTTC. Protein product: CASSLLTSGPYNDEQFF.

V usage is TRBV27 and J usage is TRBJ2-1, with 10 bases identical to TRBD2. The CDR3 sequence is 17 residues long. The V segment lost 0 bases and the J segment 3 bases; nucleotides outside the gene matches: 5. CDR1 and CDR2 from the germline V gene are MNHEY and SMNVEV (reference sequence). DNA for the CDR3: TGTGCCAGCAGTTTATCGATTGGGACTAGCGTCTACAATGAGCAGTTCTTC. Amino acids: CASSLSIGTSVYNEQFF.

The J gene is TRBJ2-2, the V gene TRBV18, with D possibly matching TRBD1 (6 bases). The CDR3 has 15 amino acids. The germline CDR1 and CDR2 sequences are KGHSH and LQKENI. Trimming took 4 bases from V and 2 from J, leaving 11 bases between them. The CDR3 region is CASSRMTGNTGELFF. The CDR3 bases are TGTGCCAGCTCACGGATGACAGGAAACACCGGGGAGCTGTTTTTT.

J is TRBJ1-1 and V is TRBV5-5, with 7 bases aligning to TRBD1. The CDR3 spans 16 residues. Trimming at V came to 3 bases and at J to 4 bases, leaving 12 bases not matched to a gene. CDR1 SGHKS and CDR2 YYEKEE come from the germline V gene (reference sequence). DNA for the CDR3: TGTGCCAGCAGCTACCTTCAGGGGGGGGCGATCACTGAAGCTTTCTTT. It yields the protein CASSYLQGGAITEAFF.

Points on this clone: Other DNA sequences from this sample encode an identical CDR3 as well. Here the CDR3 DNA reads TGTGCCAGCAGTGATCGGACAGGGACGGGCAATCAGCCCCAGCATTTT. Its protein is CASSDRTGTGNQPQHF. The chain combines TRBV6-1 with TRBJ1-5, with 8 positions matching TRBD1. The V gene's germline CDR1 is MNHNS and CDR2 SASEGT. The ends lost 3 bases at V and 2 bases at J; junction bases unmatched: 6. The CDR3 extends over 16 amino acids.

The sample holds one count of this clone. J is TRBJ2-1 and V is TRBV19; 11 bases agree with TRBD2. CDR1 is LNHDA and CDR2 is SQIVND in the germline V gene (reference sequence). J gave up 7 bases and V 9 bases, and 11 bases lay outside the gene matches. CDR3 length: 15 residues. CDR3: CASVELAGDANEQFF. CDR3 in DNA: TGTGCCAGCGTAGAACTAGCGGGAGACGCTAATGAGCAGTTCTTC.

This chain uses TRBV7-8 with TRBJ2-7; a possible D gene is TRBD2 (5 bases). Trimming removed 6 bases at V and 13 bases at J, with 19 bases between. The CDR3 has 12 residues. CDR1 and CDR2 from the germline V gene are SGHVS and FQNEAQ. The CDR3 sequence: CASRPSNGLHYF. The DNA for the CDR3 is TGTGCCAGCAGACCCTCGAACGGACTCCACTACTTC. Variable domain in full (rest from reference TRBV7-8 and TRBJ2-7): GAGVSQSPRYKVAKRGQDVALRCDPISGHVSLFWYQQALGQGPEFLTYFQNEAQLDKSGLPSDRFFAERPEGSVSTLKIQRTQQEDSAVYLCASRPSNGLHYFGPGTRLTVT.

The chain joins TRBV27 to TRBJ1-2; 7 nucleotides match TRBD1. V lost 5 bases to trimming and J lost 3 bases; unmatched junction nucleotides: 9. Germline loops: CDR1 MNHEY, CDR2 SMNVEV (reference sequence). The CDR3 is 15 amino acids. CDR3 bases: TGTGCCAGCAGTCAGGGGGGCAAGCCCTACTATGGCTACACCTTC. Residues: CASSQGGKPYYGYTF.

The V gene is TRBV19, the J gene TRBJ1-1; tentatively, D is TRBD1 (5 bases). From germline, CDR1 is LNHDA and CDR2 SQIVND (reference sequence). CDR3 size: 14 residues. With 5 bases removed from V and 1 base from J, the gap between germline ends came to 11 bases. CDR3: CASSDLGGNTEAFF. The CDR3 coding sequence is TGTGCCAGTAGTGACCTCGGGGGGAACACTGAAGCTTTCTTT.

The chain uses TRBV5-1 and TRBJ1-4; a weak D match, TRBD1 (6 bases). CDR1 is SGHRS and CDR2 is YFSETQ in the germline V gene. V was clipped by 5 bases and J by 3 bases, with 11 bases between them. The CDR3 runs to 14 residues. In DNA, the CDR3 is TGCGCCAGCAGATCGGACAGCTCTAATGAAAAACTGTTTTTT. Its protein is CASRSDSSNEKLFF.

CDR3 in amino acids: CASSPGGALPGAFF. CDR3 nucleotide sequence: TGTGCCAGCAGTCCCGGTGGGGCTCTCCCGGGAGCTTTCTTT. This rearrangement joins TRBV27 to TRBJ1-1; a weak D match, TRBD1 (5 bases). There are 14 residues in the CDR3. Germline values: CDR1 MNHEY, CDR2 SMNVEV (reference sequence). The V end was cut by 5 bases, the J end by 10 bases, with 20 bases between.

CDR3 coding DNA: TGTGCCAGCAGCACAGGGGCTAAAGCCAACACTGAAGCTTTCTTT. This encodes CASSTGAKANTEAFF. The chain has TRBV9 and TRBJ1-1, with 7 bases matching TRBD1. Germline CDR1 SGDLS, CDR2 YYNGEE. The CDR3 loop spans 15 amino acids. After removal of 4 bases from V and 2 bases from J, the junction contained 8 bases not matched to a gene.

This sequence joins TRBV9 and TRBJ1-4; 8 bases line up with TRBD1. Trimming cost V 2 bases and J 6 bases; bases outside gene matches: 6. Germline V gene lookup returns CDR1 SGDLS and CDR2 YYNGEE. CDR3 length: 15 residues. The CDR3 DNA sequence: TGTGCCAGCAGCGTTACACAGGGGGGACATGAAAAACTGTTTTTT. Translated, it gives CASSVTQGGHEKLFF.

CDR3 residues: CASSYRGANTGELFF. As DNA, the CDR3 is TGTGCCAGCAGCTACAGGGGCGCGAACACCGGGGAGCTGTTTTTT. The chain carries TRBV11-2 and TRBJ2-2, with TRBD1 matching over 7 bases. The CDR3 loop spans 15 amino acids. Germline V gene sequence: CDR1 SGHAT, CDR2 FQNNGV. Trimming removed 4 bases from V and 0 bases from J; junction bases left unmatched: 2.

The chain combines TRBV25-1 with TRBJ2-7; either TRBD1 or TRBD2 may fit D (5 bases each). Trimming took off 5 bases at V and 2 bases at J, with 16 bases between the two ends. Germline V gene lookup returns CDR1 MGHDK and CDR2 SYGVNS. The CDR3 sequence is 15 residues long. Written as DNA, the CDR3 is TGTGCCAGCAGTAAATCCGGGACGGCGACCTACGAGCAGTACTTC. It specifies CASSKSGTATYEQYF.

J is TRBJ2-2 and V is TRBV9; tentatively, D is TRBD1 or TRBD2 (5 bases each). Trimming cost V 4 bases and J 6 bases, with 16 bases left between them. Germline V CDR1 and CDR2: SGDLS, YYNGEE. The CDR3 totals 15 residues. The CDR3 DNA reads TGTGCCAGCAGCCCTACGGGACGCCTCTCCGGGGAGCTGTTTTTT. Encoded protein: CASSPTGRLSGELFF. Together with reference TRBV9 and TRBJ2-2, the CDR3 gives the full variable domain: DSGVTQTPKHLITATGQRVTLRCSPRSGDLSVYWYQQSLDQGLQFLIQYYNGEERAKGNILERFSAQQFPDLHSELNLSSLELGDSALYFCASSPTGRLSGELFFGEGSRLTVL.

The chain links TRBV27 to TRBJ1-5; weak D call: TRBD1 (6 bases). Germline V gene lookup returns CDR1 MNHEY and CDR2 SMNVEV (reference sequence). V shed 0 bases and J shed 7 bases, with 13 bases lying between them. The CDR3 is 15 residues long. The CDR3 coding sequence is TGTGCCAGCAGTTTATCGTGGGGGGGCGGACAGCCCCAGCATTTT. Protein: CASSLSWGGGQPQHF.

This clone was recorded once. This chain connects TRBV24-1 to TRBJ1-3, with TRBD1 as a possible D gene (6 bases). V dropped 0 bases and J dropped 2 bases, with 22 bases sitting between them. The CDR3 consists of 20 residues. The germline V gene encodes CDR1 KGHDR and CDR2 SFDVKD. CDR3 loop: CATSDLQPAPEGVAGNTIYF. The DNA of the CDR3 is TGTGCCACCAGTGATTTGCAACCTGCTCCGGAGGGGGTCGCTGGAAACACCATATATTTT.